This TCR beta chain was identified during a study of cytomegalovirus exposure and HLA in healthy donors. Regarding the study as a whole: A later analysis revealed that TCR association rates differed between HLA loci, peaking at DRB1 and bottoming out at HLA-C. It was 150 to 200 TCR beta chains that were listed as cytomegalovirus-associated.

Notes on this clone: Its specificity is not known.

CDR1 is SQVTM, CDR2 ANQGSEA, per germline. The CDR3 totals 15 residues. Germline trimming cut 5 bases from V and 3 bases from J; bases unmatched to any gene: 9. The PCR made use of 60 Vbeta and 13 Jbeta primers. The method was immunoSEQ multiplex PCR; TCRdb's version includes in-frame clones alone and lacks a portion of them. Of roughly 99,000 clones listed, approximately 80% are singletons. This receptor was identified in a male donor in good health and CMV-seropositive. This sequence joins TRBV29-1 and TRBJ2-3; 9 positions agree with TRBD1. Sequencing was done on a sample of PBMCs. As DNA, the CDR3 is TGCAGCGTTCACCCGACAGGGGGAGTGACAGATACGCAGTATTTT. It specifies CSVHPTGGVTDTQYF.